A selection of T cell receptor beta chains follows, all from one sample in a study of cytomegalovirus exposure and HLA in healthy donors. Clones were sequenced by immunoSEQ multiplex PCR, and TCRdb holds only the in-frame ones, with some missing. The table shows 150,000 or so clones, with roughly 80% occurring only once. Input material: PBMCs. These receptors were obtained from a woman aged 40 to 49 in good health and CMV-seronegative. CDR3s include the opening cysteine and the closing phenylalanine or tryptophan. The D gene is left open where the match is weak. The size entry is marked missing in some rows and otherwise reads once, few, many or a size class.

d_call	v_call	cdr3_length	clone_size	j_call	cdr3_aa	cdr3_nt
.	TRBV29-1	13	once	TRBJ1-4	CSVSGGPNEKLFF	TGCAGCGTTTCGGGCGGGCCCAATGAAAAACTGTTTTTT
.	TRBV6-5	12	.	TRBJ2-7	CASMADSYEQYF	TGTGCCAGCATGGCCGACTCCTACGAGCAGTACTTC
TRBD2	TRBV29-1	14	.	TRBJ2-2	CSVGSGRESGELFF	TGCAGCGTTGGTAGTGGGCGGGAGTCGGGGGAGCTGTTTTTT
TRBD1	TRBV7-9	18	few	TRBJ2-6	CASSLGDRGRTGANVLTF	TGTGCCAGCAGCTTAGGGGACAGGGGGAGAACTGGGGCCAACGTCCTGACTTTC
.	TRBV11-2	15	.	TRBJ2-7	CASSPQPTGNNEQYF	TGTGCCAGCAGCCCACAACCTACGGGGAACAACGAGCAGTACTTC
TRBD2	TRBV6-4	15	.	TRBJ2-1	CASSAGAGGGDEQFF	TGTGCCAGCAGTGCCGGAGCGGGAGGGGGCGATGAGCAGTTCTTC
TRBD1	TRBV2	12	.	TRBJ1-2	CASSTGDYGYTF	TGTGCCAGCAGTACAGGGGACTATGGCTACACCTTC
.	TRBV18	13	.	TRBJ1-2	CASSPDTNYGYTF	TGTGCCAGCTCACCCGACACGAACTATGGCTACACCTTC
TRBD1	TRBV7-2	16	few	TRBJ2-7	CASSIQAGTEIYEQYF	TGTGCCAGCAGCATCCAGGCCGGGACAGAGATCTACGAGCAGTACTTC
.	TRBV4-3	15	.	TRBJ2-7	CASSQEVGNSYEQYF	TGCGCCAGCAGCCAAGAGGTCGGGAATTCCTACGAGCAGTACTTC
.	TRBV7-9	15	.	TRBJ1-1	CASSLGAGRDTEAFF	TGTGCCAGCAGCTTAGGGGCAGGGAGGGACACTGAAGCTTTCTTT
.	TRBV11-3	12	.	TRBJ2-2	CASWFGLGELFF	TGTGCCAGCTGGTTTGGACTCGGGGAGCTGTTTTTT
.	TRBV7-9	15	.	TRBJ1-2	CASRPREGINYGYTF	TGTGCCAGCAGGCCAAGGGAGGGAATAAACTATGGCTACACCTTC
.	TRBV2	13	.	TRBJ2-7	CASSAIRGYEQYF	TGTGCCAGCAGTGCTATCAGGGGCTACGAGCAGTACTTC
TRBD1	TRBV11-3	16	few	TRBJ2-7	CASSPRTGDWNYEQYF	TGTGCCAGCAGCCCGAGGACAGGGGATTGGAACTACGAGCAGTACTTC
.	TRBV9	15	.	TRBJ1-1	CASSVVDDMNTEAFF	TGTGCCAGCAGCGTAGTTGACGACATGAACACTGAAGCTTTCTTT
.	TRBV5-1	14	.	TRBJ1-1	CASRRPGLNTEAFF	TGCGCCAGCAGAAGGCCAGGTTTGAACACTGAAGCTTTCTTT
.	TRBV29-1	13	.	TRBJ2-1	CSVGLADLNEQFF	TGCAGCGTTGGCTTAGCGGACTTAAATGAGCAGTTCTTC
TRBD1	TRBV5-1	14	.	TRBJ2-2	CASSPGTAVGELFF	TGCGCCAGCAGCCCAGGGACAGCAGTCGGGGAGCTGTTTTTT
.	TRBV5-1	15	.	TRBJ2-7	CASSLVGTGLYEQYF	TGCGCCAGCAGCCTTGTTGGCACAGGGCTTTACGAGCAGTACTTC
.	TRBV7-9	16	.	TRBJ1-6	CASSLRDAAGNSPLHF	TGCGCCAGCAGCTTGCGGGACGCCGCGGGGAATTCACCCCTCCACTTT
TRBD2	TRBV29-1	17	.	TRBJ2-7	CSVEDGGVAGGFYEQYF	TGCAGCGTTGAAGATGGAGGGGTAGCGGGAGGGTTCTACGAGCAGTACTTC
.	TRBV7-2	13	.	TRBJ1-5	CASSLRSNQPQHF	TGTGCCAGCAGCCTAAGATCCAATCAGCCCCAGCATTTT
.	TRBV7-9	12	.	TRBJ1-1	CASSFTVTEAFF	TGTGCCAGCAGCTTTACGGTTACTGAAGCTTTCTTT
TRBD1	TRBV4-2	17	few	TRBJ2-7	CASSPQPTGTGSHEQYF	TGTGCCAGCAGCCCCCAACCCACCGGGACAGGGAGCCACGAGCAGTACTTC
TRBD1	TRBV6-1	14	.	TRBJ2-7	CASSERTGEAEQYF	TGTGCCAGCAGTGAAAGGACAGGGGAGGCCGAGCAGTACTTC
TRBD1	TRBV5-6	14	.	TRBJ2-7	CASSTGGRGYEQYF	TGTGCCAGCAGCACAGGGGGTCGCGGATACGAGCAGTACTTC
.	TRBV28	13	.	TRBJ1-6	CASSFGGDVPLHF	TGTGCCAGCAGTTTTGGCGGGGACGTACCCCTCCACTTT
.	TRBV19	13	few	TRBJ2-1	CASSGGGYNEQFF	TGTGCCAGTAGTGGCGGTGGCTACAATGAGCAGTTCTTC
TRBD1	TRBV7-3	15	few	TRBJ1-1	CASSLRQGVSTEAFF	TGTGCCAGCAGCCTCAGACAGGGGGTATCAACTGAAGCTTTCTTT
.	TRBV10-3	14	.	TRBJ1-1	CAISEGQKNTEAFF	TGTGCCATCAGTGAGGGACAGAAGAACACTGAAGCTTTCTTT
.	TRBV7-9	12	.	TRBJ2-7	CASSLESGHQYF	TGTGCCAGCAGCTTAGAGTCGGGACACCAGTACTTC
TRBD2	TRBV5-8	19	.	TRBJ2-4	CASNPEPGLVWGRENIQYF	TGTGCCAGCAACCCAGAGCCGGGACTAGTTTGGGGAAGGGAAAACATTCAGTACTTC
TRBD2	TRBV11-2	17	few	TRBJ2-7	CASSLDPGGIASYEQYF	TGTGCCAGCAGCTTAGATCCGGGGGGTATCGCATCCTACGAGCAGTACTTC
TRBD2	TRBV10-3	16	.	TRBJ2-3	CAIGEDRGRARDTQYF	TGTGCCATCGGGGAGGACCGAGGGAGGGCCAGGGATACGCAGTATTTT
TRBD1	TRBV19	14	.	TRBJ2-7	CASSAGGLSYEQYF	TGTGCCAGTAGTGCAGGGGGCCTCTCCTACGAGCAGTACTTC